One and the same sample provided the 27 T cell receptor beta chains below, sequenced in a study of shared clonotypes between healthy human individuals. This table comes from immunoSEQ multiplex PCR, and its TCRdb copy is limited to in-frame clones, with some not included. The sample lists 2 million to 2.5 million clones, less than 95% occurring once. Material: naive CD4+ T cells from PBMCs. Subset reported: CD45RA+ positively selected. These receptor sequences come from a man aged 18 to 29 in good health. Some clones in this sample may be carry-over from other donors' samples.

The genes are TRBV5-1 and TRBJ2-3; a weak D match, TRBD2 (5 bases). This CDR3 region has 15 residues. V was cut by 0 bases and J by 0 bases, with 8 bases left in between. Looked up from germline, CDR1 is SGHRS and CDR2 is YFSETQ. This chain's CDR3 is CASSLGWESTDTQYF. DNA for the CDR3: TGCGCCAGCAGCTTGGGGTGGGAGAGCACAGATACGCAGTATTTT.

The DNA for the CDR3 is TGTGCCAGCAGCTTTACTAGCGGGAGCTACAATGAGCAGTTCTTC. Amino acid sequence: CASSFTSGSYNEQFF. The J gene is TRBJ2-1, the V gene TRBV7-7, with 11 nucleotides matching TRBD2. The germline V gene encodes CDR1 SSHAT and CDR2 FNYEAQ (reference sequence). The CDR3 totals 15 residues. V shed 3 bases and J 3 bases; nucleotides not matched to a gene: 1.

The V call is TRBV11-2, the J call TRBJ2-1; no clear D. The CDR3 is made up of 15 amino acids. Trimming removed 3 bases from V and 0 bases from J, with 9 bases in between. CDR1 and CDR2 (germline): SGHAT, FQNNGV. The CDR3 nucleotides are TGTGCCAGCAGCTTCGGCAGGAGCTCCTACAATGAGCAGTTCTTC. Protein sequence: CASSFGRSSYNEQFF.

V gene TRBV14 combines with J gene TRBJ1-2; no reliable D call. Trimming removed 6 bases at V and 6 bases at J, with 8 bases between. CDR3 length: 11 amino acids. CDR1 is SGHDN and CDR2 is FVKESK in the germline V gene. The CDR3 reads CASSGGDGYTF. Written as DNA, the CDR3 is TGTGCCAGCAGTGGCGGGGATGGCTACACCTTC.

Regarding this clone: The same CDR3 arises from other DNA sequences in this sample as well. This rearrangement joins TRBV18 to TRBJ1-1, with TRBD1 as a possible D gene (5 bases). The germline CDR1 and CDR2 sequences are KGHSH and LQKENI. CDR3 length equals 13 residues. The V and J ends lost 4 bases and 1 base respectively, with 7 bases between them. The DNA of the CDR3 is TGTGCCAGCTCACTTACAGGGAACACTGAAGCTTTCTTT. Translation: CASSLTGNTEAFF.

This sequence joins TRBV5-1 and TRBJ1-2; 7 bases agree with TRBD1. The CDR3 covers 13 residues. V lost 3 bases, J lost 4 bases, and 3 bases stayed unmatched. Germline CDR1 is SGHRS and CDR2 is YFSETQ. This CDR3 reads CASSSRQGYGYTF. In nucleotides, the CDR3 is TGCGCCAGCAGCTCCAGACAGGGCTATGGCTACACCTTC.

This clone was observed a single time. Different DNA sequences within this sample yield the same CDR3. The chain links TRBV28 to TRBJ2-1; the D is unclear. Germline CDR1 is MDHEN and CDR2 is SYDVKM. The CDR3 has 12 residues. V dropped 3 bases and J dropped 7 bases, with 7 bases sitting between them. DNA of the CDR3: TGTGCCAGCAGTTTGAGTAGGAATGAGCAGTTCTTC. Protein product: CASSLSRNEQFF. Full variable domain (missing parts from reference TRBV28 and TRBJ2-1): DVKVTQSSRYLVKRTGEKVFLECVQDMDHENMFWYRQDPGLGLRLIYFSYDVKMKEKGDIPEGYSVSREKKERFSLILESASTNQTSMYLCASSLSRNEQFFGPGTRLTVL.

This clone was observed a single time. This chain uses TRBV28 with TRBJ2-1; no definite D call. V lost 2 bases, J lost 0 bases, and 11 bases lay in between. Germline V gene data show CDR1 as MDHEN and CDR2 as SYDVKM. The CDR3 loop spans 16 amino acids. CDR3 in amino acids: CASSLPGASSYNEQFF. CDR3 nucleotides: TGTGCCAGCAGTTTACCAGGTGCGAGCTCCTACAATGAGCAGTTCTTC.

The rearrangement uses TRBV5-6 and TRBJ2-3, with D perhaps matching TRBD2 (5 bases). The CDR3 covers 17 residues. Trimming cost V 2 bases and J 2 bases, with 18 bases left between them. The germline V gene encodes CDR1 SGHDT and CDR2 YYEEEE. CDR3 in amino acids: CASSLVPPDWDTDTQYF. The CDR3 coding sequence is TGTGCCAGCAGCTTAGTTCCTCCGGACTGGGACACAGATACGCAGTATTTT.

The J gene is TRBJ2-3, the V gene TRBV2, with a possible D match to TRBD2 (5 bases). The CDR3 totals 15 residues. Looked up from germline, CDR1 is SNHLY and CDR2 is FYNNEI. V lost 6 bases to trimming and J lost 3 bases, with 16 bases between them. Here the CDR3 DNA reads TGTGCCAGCAGCGCCGGTCTCCGAGGGACAGATACGCAGTATTTT. This translates into CASSAGLRGTDTQYF.

This chain uses TRBV28 with TRBJ2-2; possible D gene TRBD2, 5 bases. V was shortened by 4 bases and J by 0 bases, with 21 bases between the two germline ends. CDR3 size: 19 residues. Germline V gives CDR1 MDHEN, CDR2 SYDVKM. CDR3: CASSSRAGQSGTNTGELFF. CDR3 bases: TGTGCCAGCAGTTCCCGGGCCGGGCAGAGCGGAACGAACACCGGGGAGCTGTTTTTT.

This chain uses TRBV7-2 with TRBJ2-3; possibly TRBD2 for D (6 bases). The CDR3 runs 15 residues. Germline lookup yields CDR1 SGHTA and CDR2 FQGNSA. V lost 4 bases to trimming and J lost 5 bases, with 16 bases between them. The CDR3 nucleotides are TGTGCCAGCAGCTGGCGTGCCGGGAGTCAAGATACGCAGTATTTT. Amino acids: CASSWRAGSQDTQYF.

The chain uses TRBV30 and TRBJ1-1, with a tentative D call TRBD1 (5 bases). The V end lost 1 base, the J end lost 4 bases, and 19 bases lay between the germline ends. The CDR3 totals 16 residues. Germline V gene sequence: CDR1 GTSNPN, CDR2 SVGIG (reference sequence). CDR3 in DNA: TGTGCCTGGAGTGGGGCCCTTGGGGGGACCAGCACTGAAGCTTTCTTT. It specifies CAWSGALGGTSTEAFF.

V is TRBV7-2 and J is TRBJ1-3; unclear D gene. Germline CDR1 and CDR2: SGHTA and FQGNSA. This CDR3 is built from 17 residues. Trimming took 1 base from V and 1 from J, leaving 14 bases between them. CDR3 loop: CASSLGATGWSGNTIYF. The CDR3 DNA reads as TGTGCCAGCAGCTTAGGTGCTACGGGTTGGTCTGGAAACACCATATATTTT.

The chain recombines TRBV4-3 with TRBJ2-5, with a tentative D call TRBD1 (5 bases). Per the germline V gene, CDR1 is LGHNA and CDR2 is YSLEER. CDR3 length equals 13 residues. V was trimmed by 5 bases and J by 5 bases, leaving 12 bases between them. The CDR3 here is CASSEQVWETQYF. CDR3 coding DNA: TGCGCCAGCAGCGAACAGGTATGGGAGACCCAGTACTTC.

The J gene is TRBJ1-3, the V gene TRBV6-5; TRBD1 is a possible D gene (5 bases). The CDR3 is made up of 13 amino acids. V was pared by 9 bases and J by 2 bases, with 11 bases between. Germline V CDR1 and CDR2: MNHEY, SVGAGI. The CDR3 region is CASTEGAGNTIYF. DNA for the CDR3: TGTGCCAGTACCGAAGGGGCTGGAAACACCATATATTTT.

The chain couples TRBV28 to TRBJ2-5; 11 nucleotides align to TRBD2. The ends lost 5 bases at V and 0 bases at J; junction bases unmatched: 5. Germline assignment: CDR1 MDHEN and CDR2 SYDVKM. CDR3 size: 16 residues. CDR3 residues: CASSLTSGRNQETQYF. CDR3 nucleotide sequence: TGTGCCAGCAGTCTCACTAGCGGGAGAAACCAAGAGACCCAGTACTTC.

This clone was picked up one time. As DNA, the CDR3 is TGCGCCAGCAGCTCGCGGACAGGCCGAGGCACTGAAGCTTTCTTT. Protein product: CASSSRTGRGTEAFF. The chain employs TRBV5-1 and TRBJ1-1, with 7 bases fitting TRBD1. Germline CDR1 is SGHRS and CDR2 is YFSETQ. This CDR3 spans 15 amino acids. V was pared by 3 bases and J by 4 bases, with 9 bases of the junction left unmatched.

The chain links TRBV25-1 to TRBJ2-7; D may be TRBD2 (5 bases). V shed 3 bases and J shed 3 bases, with 9 bases lying between them. The CDR3 covers 13 residues. Germline assignment: CDR1 MGHDK and CDR2 SYGVNS. CDR3 protein: CASSDLGVYEQYF. As DNA, the CDR3 is TGTGCCAGCAGTGACCTCGGGGTCTACGAGCAGTACTTC.

The chain joins TRBV11-2 to TRBJ1-4; D gene uncertain. The ends were cut back, 5 bases at V and 5 bases at J, with 9 bases in the middle. The CDR3 runs to 13 residues. In germline, CDR1 is SGHAT, CDR2 FQNNGV. CDR3 sequence (DNA): TGTGCCAGCAGCCCCATAAAGAATGAAAAACTGTTTTTT. It translates to CASSPIKNEKLFF.

The V call is TRBV7-8, the J call TRBJ2-7; D is possibly TRBD2 (5 bases). The V end was cut by 5 bases, the J end by 2 bases, with 13 bases between. Germline V gene lookup returns CDR1 SGHVS and CDR2 FQNEAQ. This CDR3 is 14 amino acids long. This CDR3 reads CASSVTNGAYEQYF. The CDR3 coding sequence is TGTGCCAGCAGCGTGACTAATGGAGCCTACGAGCAGTACTTC. Together with reference TRBV7-8 and TRBJ2-7, the CDR3 gives the full variable domain: GAGVSQSPRYKVAKRGQDVALRCDPISGHVSLFWYQQALGQGPEFLTYFQNEAQLDKSGLPSDRFFAERPEGSVSTLKIQRTQQEDSAVYLCASSVTNGAYEQYFGPGTRLTVT.

This chain links TRBV21-1 with TRBJ2-4; TRBD1 was called by the table and not checked on the DNA. TRBV21-1 is designated a pseudogene. The CDR3 runs to 15 residues. The DNA of the CDR3 is TGTGCCAGCAGCACCCAGATCTGGGCCAAAAACATTCAGTACTTC. Its translation is CASSTQIWAKNIQYF.

The chain is built from TRBV5-6 and TRBJ2-1; 7 nucleotides match TRBD2. The CDR3 runs 16 residues. With 6 bases clipped from V and 5 bases from J, the junction kept 14 bases outside the gene matches. Germline V gives CDR1 SGHDT, CDR2 YYEEEE. The CDR3 DNA sequence: TGTGCCAGCAAGAGGTCTCCGGCTAGCGGCCACAATGAGCAGTTCTTC. This codes for CASKRSPASGHNEQFF.

CDR3 residues: CASSDEYGGAQYF. The CDR3 bases are TGTGCCAGCAGTGACGAGTATGGCGGGGCCCAGTACTTC. The chain is built from TRBV2 and TRBJ2-5; tentative D call: TRBD2 (6 bases). The CDR3 spans 13 residues. Trimming removed 3 bases from V and 9 bases from J, with 14 bases in between. The germline V gene encodes CDR1 SNHLY and CDR2 FYNNEI.

This sequence joins TRBV10-1 and TRBJ2-3; D might be TRBD1 or TRBD2, each matching 5 bases. The CDR3 consists of 15 residues. Germline-derived CDR1 and CDR2 are WNHNN and SYGVQD (reference sequence). The V end was cut by 2 bases, the J end by 4 bases, with 13 bases between. The CDR3 loop reads CASSEGGVSSDTQYF. In DNA, the CDR3 is TGCGCCAGCAGTGAGGGGGGAGTAAGTTCAGATACGCAGTATTTT.

Remarks on this clone: Distinct nucleotide sequences in the sample also encode this CDR3. The CDR3 sequence is CASSTRQNTEAFF. Here the CDR3 DNA reads TGTGCCAGCAGCACCCGACAGAACACTGAAGCTTTCTTT. The J gene is TRBJ1-1, the V gene TRBV7-9; D not resolved. Looked up from germline, CDR1 is SEHNR and CDR2 is FQNEAQ (reference sequence). V was pared by 5 bases and J by 1 base, with 8 bases between. The CDR3 is 13 residues long.

The V gene is TRBV7-2, the J gene TRBJ1-3, with 7 bases lining up with TRBD1. CDR3 size: 18 residues. Germline loops: CDR1 SGHTA, CDR2 FQGNSA. Unmatched junction bases numbered 10, after V lost 2 bases and J lost 0 bases. The CDR3 sequence is CASSLNLWGQSSGNTIYF. The CDR3 DNA follows: TGTGCCAGCAGCTTAAATTTATGGGGACAGAGCTCTGGAAACACCATATATTTT.